Below, 9 T cell receptor beta chains from the same sample are listed, as sequenced in a study of blood T cells in healthy people across ages. Next came a second PCR, run for about 6 to 12 cycles, which used a sample-barcoded 5' primer along with a J-beta primer mix. Each CDR3 protein is one row after TCRdb ran MiXCR on the 5' RACE reads. The sample has fewer than 1,000,000 distinct CDR3 sequences, less than 60% seen once. The sequenced sample was blood. These receptor sequences come from a man older than 75 in good health.

The rearrangement uses TRBV20-1 and TRBJ2-2; a possible D gene is TRBD2 (6 bases). Trimming stripped 6 bases from V and 3 bases from J, with 8 bases between. There are 12 residues in the CDR3. CDR1 DFQATT and CDR2 SNEGSKA come from the germline V gene (reference sequence). CDR3 region: CSARLDTGELFF. CDR3 bases: TGCAGTGCCAGACTAGACACCGGGGAGCTGTTTTTT.

This clonotype was found many times. The CDR3 DNA is TGTGCCAGCAGCTCGGGCGCGGGAGGGACCTACAATGAGCAGTTCTTC. Protein product: CASSSGAGGTYNEQFF. The gene calls are TRBV7-9 and TRBJ2-1, with 9 bases matching TRBD2. Germline CDR1 reads SEHNR; CDR2 reads FQNEAQ (reference sequence). CDR3 length: 16 residues. J was trimmed by 2 bases and V by 4 bases; bases with no gene match: 6.

This clonotype was counted a few times. The CDR3 DNA is TGTGCCAGCAGTTTTTTGGGTAGCGGGGAGTCCTACGAGCAGTACTTC. As protein: CASSFLGSGESYEQYF. V is TRBV27 and J is TRBJ2-7, with 8 bases that match TRBD2. Germline-derived CDR1 and CDR2 are MNHEY and SMNVEV (reference sequence). CDR3 length: 16 residues. Trimming at V came to 3 bases and at J to 1 base, leaving 8 bases not matched to a gene.

In this sample, this clonotype turned up a few times. The chain combines TRBV12-3 or TRBV12-4 with TRBJ2-7; 7 bases are shared with TRBD1. The CDR3 is 14 amino acids. With 1 base clipped from V and 5 bases from J, the junction kept 5 bases outside the gene matches. DNA for the CDR3: TGTGCCAGCAGTTTAGGCAGGGGGATCCACGAGCAGTACTTC. As protein: CASSLGRGIHEQYF.

This clonotype appeared a few times. The chain joins TRBV14 to TRBJ2-4, with D perhaps TRBD2 (6 bases). The CDR3 contains 14 residues. CDR1 is SGHDN and CDR2 is FVKESK in the germline V gene. Trimming removed 3 bases from V and 0 bases from J, with 6 bases in between. In nucleotides, the CDR3 is TGTGCCAGCAGCCAGGGACTAGCCAAAAACATTCAGTACTTC. The encoded protein is CASSQGLAKNIQYF.

This clonotype was counted at least ten times. The chain combines TRBV5-1 with TRBJ1-1; D gene uncertain. V was cut by 0 bases and J by 1 base, with 7 bases left in between. The CDR3 runs 14 residues. From germline, CDR1 is SGHRS and CDR2 YFSETQ. CDR3 DNA sequence: TGCGCCAGCAGCTTGGCCCCGGGGAACACTGAAGCTTTCTTT. Amino acids: CASSLAPGNTEAFF.

The V call is TRBV5-1, the J call TRBJ2-7; D is unclear. Trimming removed 5 bases at V and 4 bases at J, with 25 bases between. CDR1 is SGHRS and CDR2 is YFSETQ in the germline V gene. This CDR3 is built from 17 residues. The CDR3 DNA follows: TGCGCCAGCAGAGGAGCCCTATCGACGGCAGTGGAGTACGAGCAGTACTTC. It yields the protein CASRGALSTAVEYEQYF.

The chain links TRBV4-3 to TRBJ1-2; weak D call: TRBD1 (6 bases). V lost 0 bases and J lost 6, with 14 bases in between. The CDR3 contains 15 residues. The germline gives CDR1 LGHNA, CDR2 YSLEER. This CDR3 is CASSQEDQGLDGYTF. The CDR3 bases are TGCGCCAGCAGCCAAGAAGATCAGGGGTTGGATGGCTACACCTTC.

This clonotype came up many times. This chain links TRBV11-2 with TRBJ1-1; D is perhaps TRBD1 (5 bases). This CDR3 has 15 amino acids. Germline V gene sequence: CDR1 SGHAT, CDR2 FQNNGV. Deletions cut 0 bases from V and 5 bases from J, with 13 bases between. CDR3 residues: CASSLELQRGTEAFF. The CDR3 DNA follows: TGTGCCAGCAGCTTAGAGCTCCAACGGGGGACTGAAGCTTTCTTT.